This T cell receptor (beta chain) was retrieved from a study of blood T cell repertoires in COVID-19. Turning to the study itself: Specimens from acute and convalescent COVID-19 originated in the United States, Italy and Spain.

Cohorts were based on clinical histories the participants reported. No more than 2 weeks before study entry, exposed participants had met a case of COVID-19. Authors' processing steps: Researchers report that nucleated cell counts were estimated from reference gene primer amplification. Method: immunoSEQ multiplex PCR; TCRdb's copy keeps in-frame clones and lacks some. V, J and clone size are taken as reported in that table, and D and trimming were inferred from the DNA itself. The sample lists 150,000 or so clones; 65% to 85% were seen once. Looked up from germline, CDR1 is LGHNA and CDR2 is YNFKEQ. V was pared by 0 bases and J by 1 base, with 2 bases of the junction left unmatched. The CDR3 totals 15 residues.

Sequenced input: PBMCs or T cells enriched from blood (not recorded which). The clonotype comes from an older man who had been exposed to COVID-19. The V call is TRBV4-2, the J call TRBJ2-7, with TRBD1 matching over 8 bases. This chain's CDR3 is CASSQEGTGSYEQYF. The CDR3, as DNA: TGTGCCAGCAGCCAAGAGGGGACAGGTTCCTACGAGCAGTACTTC.